This T cell receptor (beta chain) was observed in a study of CD8 T cells in Susac syndrome. Study results and caveats: Susac CD8+ clonal expansion peaked in TEMRA cells and active patients. Detection of Susac-specific public clones gave 15 to 20 in total CD8+ repertoires and 4 or 5 in CD8+ TEMRA repertoires.

Negative magnetic isolation gave CD8+ and CD4+ cells; FACS enriched CD8+ TEMRA. The V end lost 3 bases, the J end lost 6 bases, and 17 bases lay between the germline ends. The germline gives CDR1 MGHDK, CDR2 SYGVNS. The CDR3 has 15 residues. The RNA, about 0.45 to 1 ug, was put through reverse transcription using random hexamers. Amplification of the TCR beta CDR3 was carried out by immunoSEQ multiplex PCR, which spanned a total of 54 Vbeta and 13 Jbeta segments. TCRdb re-derived calls from the immunoSEQ multiplex PCR reads in MiXCR, one entry per CDR3 protein. The sample contains about 130,000 distinct CDR3 sequences, just under 95% of which appear only once. In the case of this clonotype: Its antigen is still unknown.

The chain is built from TRBV25-1 and TRBJ1-1; no definite D call. The sequence was collected from a human donor with Susac syndrome. The sample was CD8+ T cells from PBMCs. The CDR3 coding sequence is TGTGCCAGCAGTGATCTACGTATGGACCGGCCTGAAGCTTTCTTT. Residues: CASSDLRMDRPEAFF.